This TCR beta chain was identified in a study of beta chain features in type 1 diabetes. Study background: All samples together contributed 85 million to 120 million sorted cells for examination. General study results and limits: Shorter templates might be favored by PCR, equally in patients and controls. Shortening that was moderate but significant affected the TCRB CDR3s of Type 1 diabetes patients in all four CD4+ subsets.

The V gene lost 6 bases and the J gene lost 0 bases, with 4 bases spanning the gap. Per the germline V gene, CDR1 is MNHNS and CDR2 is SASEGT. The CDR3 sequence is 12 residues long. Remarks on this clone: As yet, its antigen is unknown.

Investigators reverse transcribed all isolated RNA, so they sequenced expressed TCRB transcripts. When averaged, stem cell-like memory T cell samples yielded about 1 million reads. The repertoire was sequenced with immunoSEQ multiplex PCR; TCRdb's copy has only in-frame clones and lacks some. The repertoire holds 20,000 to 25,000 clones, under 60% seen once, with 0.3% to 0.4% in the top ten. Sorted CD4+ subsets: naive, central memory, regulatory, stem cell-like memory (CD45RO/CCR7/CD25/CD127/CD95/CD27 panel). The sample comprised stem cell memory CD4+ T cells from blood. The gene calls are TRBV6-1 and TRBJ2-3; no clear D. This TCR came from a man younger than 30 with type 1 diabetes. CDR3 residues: CASSLSTDTQYF. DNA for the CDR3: TGTGCCAGCAGCCTTAGCACAGATACGCAGTATTTT.